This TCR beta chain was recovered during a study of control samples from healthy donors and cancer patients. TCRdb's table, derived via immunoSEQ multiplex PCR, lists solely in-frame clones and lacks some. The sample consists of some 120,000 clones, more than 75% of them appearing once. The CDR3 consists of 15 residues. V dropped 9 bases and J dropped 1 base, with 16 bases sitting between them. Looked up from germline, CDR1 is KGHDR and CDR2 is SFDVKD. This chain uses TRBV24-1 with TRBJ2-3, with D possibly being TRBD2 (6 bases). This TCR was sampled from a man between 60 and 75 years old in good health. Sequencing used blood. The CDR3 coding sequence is TGTGCCACCGGGGAACAAGGAGGGGGCACAGATACGCAGTATTTT. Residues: CATGEQGGGTDTQYF.